These T cell receptor beta chains were read from a single sample in a study of T cells after yellow fever vaccination. TCRdb fed the 5' RACE reads into MiXCR, producing one record per CDR3 protein. The table shows around 600,000 distinct CDR3 sequences, with around 12% occurring only once. Specimen: PBMCs, collected on the day of the yellow fever booster vaccination. The origin of the receptors is a young man who received the YFV17D yellow fever vaccine. Both conserved end residues are part of each CDR3. The D gene is left open where the match is weak. Clone size appears in some rows only: once, few, many, or a class for an expanded clone.

d_call j_call clone_size v_call cdr3_aa cdr3_nt
NA TRBJ2-1 medium-sized TRBV5-1 CASTTGAWTGSYNEQFF TGCGCCAGCACCACTGGGGCCTGGACTGGGTCCTACAATGAGCAGTTCTTC
NA TRBJ1-5 NA TRBV6-2/TRBV6-3 CASRRQENQPQHF TGTGCCAGCAGAAGACAGGAAAATCAGCCCCAGCATTTT
TRBD1 TRBJ2-6 many TRBV11-1 CASSQGRDRGPGANVLTF TGTGCCAGCAGCCAAGGGCGGGACAGGGGGCCTGGGGCCAACGTCCTGACTTTC
TRBD1 TRBJ1-2 few TRBV29-1 CSVEGGGTANYGYTF TGCAGCGTTGAAGGGGGCGGGACAGCGAACTATGGCTACACCTTC
NA TRBJ2-3 NA TRBV7-2 CASSLRPGVPDTQYF TGTGCCAGCAGCTTACGTCCGGGAGTCCCAGATACGCAGTATTTT
NA TRBJ1-5 few TRBV20-1 CSASGGQPNQPQHF TGCAGTGCTAGCGGCGGACAGCCGAATCAGCCCCAGCATTTT
NA TRBJ2-3 NA TRBV19 CASTRPPDTQYF TGTGCCAGTACCCGGCCCCCTGATACGCAGTATTTT
NA TRBJ2-3 many TRBV7-9 CASSLGTSGDTQYF TGTGCCAGCAGTTTAGGGACCTCCGGGGATACGCAGTATTTT
NA TRBJ1-5 few TRBV6-4 CASTSKGGLSNQPQHF TGTGCCAGCACCTCAAAAGGAGGGTTAAGCAATCAGCCCCAGCATTTT
TRBD1 TRBJ2-3 many TRBV6-2/TRBV6-3 CASSYGTGNPDTQYF TGTGCCAGCAGTTATGGGACAGGGAATCCAGATACGCAGTATTTT
NA TRBJ2-5 few TRBV5-1 CASSLAWQGETQYF TGCGCCAGCAGCTTGGCCTGGCAGGGGGAGACCCAGTACTTC
TRBD2 TRBJ2-3 NA TRBV12-3/TRBV12-4 CASRPLAGADTQYF TGTGCCAGCAGACCCTTGGCGGGAGCAGATACGCAGTATTTT
NA TRBJ1-3 few TRBV7-2 CASSSWAGSGNTIYF TGTGCCAGCAGCTCGTGGGCAGGCTCTGGAAACACCATATATTTT
NA TRBJ2-2 NA TRBV4-1 CASSLMGVDTGELFF TGCGCCAGCAGCTTAATGGGGGTTGACACCGGGGAGCTGTTTTTT
NA TRBJ2-1 NA TRBV20-1 CSAEGGTSGNEQFF TGCAGTGCAGAAGGTGGGACCAGCGGCAATGAGCAGTTCTTC
NA TRBJ2-7 NA TRBV12-3/TRBV12-4 CASGLLRGRDYEQYF TGTGCCAGCGGGCTTTTAAGGGGGAGGGACTACGAGCAGTACTTC
NA TRBJ2-7 NA TRBV3-1 CASSQVGEGEQYF TGTGCCAGCAGCCAAGTGGGCGAGGGCGAGCAGTACTTC
TRBD1 TRBJ1-2 NA TRBV7-8 CASSLDGQVYGYTF TGTGCCAGCAGCTTAGATGGACAGGTCTATGGCTACACCTTC
TRBD2 TRBJ2-7 NA TRBV20-1 CGGGRASGKYEQYF TGCGGAGGAGGGCGGGCTAGCGGGAAATACGAGCAGTACTTC
TRBD2 TRBJ2-1 few TRBV25-1 CASRAGGPYNEQFF TGTGCGTCCCGGGCGGGAGGACCCTACAATGAGCAGTTCTTC
NA TRBJ2-1 few TRBV6-2/TRBV6-3 CASSYGGEINEQFF TGTGCCAGCAGTTACGGCGGGGAGATCAATGAGCAGTTCTTC
TRBD1 TRBJ1-1 NA TRBV28 CASRPGTGDTEAFF TGTGCCAGCAGACCTGGGACAGGGGACACTGAAGCTTTCTTT